This entry features one T cell receptor (beta chain) sequence. The germline gives CDR1 SQVTM, CDR2 ANQGSEA. The junction had 4 bases not matched to a gene; V was cut back by 7 bases and J by 2 bases. The CDR3 totals 12 residues. Together with a sample-barcoded 5' primer, a J-beta primer mix was included in a second PCR lasting roughly 6 to 12 cycles. Any given sample supplied a minimum of 3 million CDR3-containing paired-end reads. One entry per CDR3 protein results from TCRdb running MiXCR on the 5' RACE reads. The sample contains about 640,000 distinct CDR3 sequences, 45% to 65% of which appear only once. The sample belongs to a study of blood T cells in healthy people across ages.

The V call is TRBV29-1, the J call TRBJ2-5; 7 positions match TRBD2. The source is a man aged 55-75 years in good health. Input material: blood. The CDR3 DNA is TGCAGCGCCGGGACTACTCAAGAGACCCAGTACTTC. Its protein product is CSAGTTQETQYF. The full variable domain, in which reference TRBV29-1 and TRBJ2-5 provide the parts outside the CDR3, is SAVISQKPSRDICQRGTSLTIQCQVDSQVTMMFWYRQQPGQSLTLIATANQGSEATYESGFVIDKFPISRPNLTFSTLTVSNMSPEDSSIYLCSAGTTQETQYFGPGTRLLVL.